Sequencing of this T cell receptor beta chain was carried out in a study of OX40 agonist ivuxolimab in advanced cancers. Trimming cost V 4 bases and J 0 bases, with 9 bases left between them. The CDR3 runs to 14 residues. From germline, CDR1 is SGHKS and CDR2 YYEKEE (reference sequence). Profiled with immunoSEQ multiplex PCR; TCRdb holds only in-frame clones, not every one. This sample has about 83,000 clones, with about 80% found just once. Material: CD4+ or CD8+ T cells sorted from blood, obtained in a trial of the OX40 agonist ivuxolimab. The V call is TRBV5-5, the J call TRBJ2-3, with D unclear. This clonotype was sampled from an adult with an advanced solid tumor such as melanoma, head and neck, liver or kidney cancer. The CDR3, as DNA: TGTGCCAGCAGCCCAACAACAAGCACAGATACGCAGTATTTT. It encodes CASSPTTSTDTQYF.